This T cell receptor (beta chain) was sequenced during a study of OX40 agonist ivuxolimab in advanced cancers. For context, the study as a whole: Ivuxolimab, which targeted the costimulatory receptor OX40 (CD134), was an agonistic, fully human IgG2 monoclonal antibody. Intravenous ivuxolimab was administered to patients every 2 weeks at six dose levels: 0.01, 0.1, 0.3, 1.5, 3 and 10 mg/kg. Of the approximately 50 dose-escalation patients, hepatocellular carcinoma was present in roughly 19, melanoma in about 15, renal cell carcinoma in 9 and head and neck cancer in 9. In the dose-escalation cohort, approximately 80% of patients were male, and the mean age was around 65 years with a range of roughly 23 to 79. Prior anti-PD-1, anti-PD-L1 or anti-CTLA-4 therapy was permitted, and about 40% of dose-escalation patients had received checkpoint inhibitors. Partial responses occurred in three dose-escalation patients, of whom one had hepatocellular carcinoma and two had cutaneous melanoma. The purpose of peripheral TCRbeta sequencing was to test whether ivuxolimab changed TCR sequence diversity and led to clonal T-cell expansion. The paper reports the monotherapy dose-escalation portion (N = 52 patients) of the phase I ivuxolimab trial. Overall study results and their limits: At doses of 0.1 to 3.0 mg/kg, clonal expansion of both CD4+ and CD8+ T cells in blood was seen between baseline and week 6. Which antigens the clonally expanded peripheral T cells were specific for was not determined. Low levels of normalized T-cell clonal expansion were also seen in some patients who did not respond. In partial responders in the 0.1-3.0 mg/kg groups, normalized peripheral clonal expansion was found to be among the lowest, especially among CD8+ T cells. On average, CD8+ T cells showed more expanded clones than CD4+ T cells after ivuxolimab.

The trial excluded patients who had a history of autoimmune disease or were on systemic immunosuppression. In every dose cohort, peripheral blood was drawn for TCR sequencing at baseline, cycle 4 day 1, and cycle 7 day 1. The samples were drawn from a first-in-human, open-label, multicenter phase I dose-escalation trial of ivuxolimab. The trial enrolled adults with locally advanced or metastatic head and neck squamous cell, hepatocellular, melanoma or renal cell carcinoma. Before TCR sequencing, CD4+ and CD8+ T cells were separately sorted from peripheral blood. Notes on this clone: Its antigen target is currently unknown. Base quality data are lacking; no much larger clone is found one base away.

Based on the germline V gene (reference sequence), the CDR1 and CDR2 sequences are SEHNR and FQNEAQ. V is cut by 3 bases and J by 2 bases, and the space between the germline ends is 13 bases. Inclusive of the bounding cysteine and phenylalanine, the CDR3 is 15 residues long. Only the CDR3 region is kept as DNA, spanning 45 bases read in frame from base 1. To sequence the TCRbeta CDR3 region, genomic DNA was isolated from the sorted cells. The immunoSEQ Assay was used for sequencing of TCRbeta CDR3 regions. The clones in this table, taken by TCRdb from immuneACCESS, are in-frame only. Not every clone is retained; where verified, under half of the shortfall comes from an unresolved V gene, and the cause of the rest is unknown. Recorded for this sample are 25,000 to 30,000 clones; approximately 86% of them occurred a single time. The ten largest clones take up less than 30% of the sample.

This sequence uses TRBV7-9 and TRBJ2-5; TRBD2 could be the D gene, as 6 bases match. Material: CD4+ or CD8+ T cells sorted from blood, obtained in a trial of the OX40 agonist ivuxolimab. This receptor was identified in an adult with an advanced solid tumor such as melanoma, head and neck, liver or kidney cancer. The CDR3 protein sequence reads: CASSLGTATQETQYF. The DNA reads TGTGCCAGCAGCTTGGGGACTGCAACTCAAGAGACCCAGTACTTC.